This T cell receptor (beta chain) stems from a study of technical replicates of blood from a handful of donors. Profiled with immunoSEQ multiplex PCR; TCRdb holds only in-frame clones, not every one. The sample contains over 90,000 clones, 96% of which appear only once. CDR3 size: 14 residues. The V and J ends lost 4 bases and 1 base respectively, with 10 bases between them. Germline V gene lookup returns CDR1 MNHNS and CDR2 SASEGT. This receptor was identified in a human donor in good health. The sequenced sample consisted of T cells isolated from PBMCs. This chain uses TRBV6-1 with TRBJ1-1; D is unclear. The CDR3 sequence: CASSAGAKNTEAFF. Here the CDR3 DNA reads TGTGCCAGCAGTGCCGGAGCGAAGAACACTGAAGCTTTCTTT.